The next 8 T cell receptor beta chains were all read from a single sample in a study of OX40 agonist ivuxolimab in advanced cancers. The table came from immunoSEQ multiplex PCR; TCRdb's copy has only in-frame clones and leaves some out. This sample carries tens of thousands of clones, approximately 81% of them seen once, and the ten largest clones take approximately 5%. The specimen was CD4+ or CD8+ T cells sorted from blood, collected in a trial of the OX40 agonist ivuxolimab. The receptors derive from an adult with an advanced solid tumor such as melanoma, head and neck, liver or kidney cancer.

This clone turned up a few times. The chain employs TRBV4-2 and TRBJ2-1; D is unclear. Germline-derived CDR1 and CDR2 are LGHNA and YNFKEQ. The CDR3 loop spans 15 amino acids. Trimming removed 0 bases from V and 5 bases from J, with 11 bases in between. This chain's CDR3 is CASSQDQQGHNEQFF. The CDR3 region has the DNA TGTGCCAGCAGCCAAGACCAGCAAGGACACAATGAGCAGTTCTTC.

This chain uses TRBV4-1 with TRBJ2-5; 9 positions match TRBD2. Gene TRBJ2-7 matches the end of the DNA better, so the J call may be wrong. CDR3 size: 16 residues. Germline V gene data show CDR1 as MGHRA and CDR2 as YSYEKL. Written as DNA, the CDR3 is TGCGCCAGCAGCCAAACGGGGACTAGCATAACCTACGAGCAGTACTTC. Translated, it gives CASSQTGTSITYEQYF.

Note on this clone: Additional DNA sequences in this sample encode the identical CDR3. The chain joins TRBV5-1 to TRBJ1-1; no clear D. This CDR3 region has 13 residues. Germline CDR1 and CDR2: SGHRS and YFSETQ. V was trimmed by 0 bases and J by 3 bases, leaving 6 bases between them. The CDR3 DNA reads TGCGCCAGCAGCTTGGATGGTTACACTGAAGCTTTCTTT. This translates into CASSLDGYTEAFF. Drawing the rest from reference TRBV5-1 and TRBJ1-1, the complete variable domain is KAGVTQTPRYLIKTRGQQVTLSCSPISGHRSVSWYQQTPGQGLQFLFEYFSETQRNKGNFPGRFSGRQFSNSRSEMNVSTLELGDSALYLCASSLDGYTEAFFGQGTRLTVV.

This clone was seen more than once but under ten times. The same CDR3 arises from other DNA sequences in this sample as well. The chain links TRBV25-1 to TRBJ2-2; D ambiguous. Germline loops: CDR1 MGHDK, CDR2 SYGVNS. V was trimmed by 2 bases and J by 0 bases, leaving 4 bases between them. The CDR3 is 14 amino acids. The CDR3 nucleotides are TGTGCCAGCAGTGAAGTGGCGAACACCGGGGAGCTGTTTTTT. Its translation is CASSEVANTGELFF.

This sequence joins TRBV30 and TRBJ1-4, with TRBD1 as a possible D gene (6 bases). This CDR3 region has 14 residues. V shed 1 base and J shed 1 base, with 7 bases lying between them. From germline, CDR1 is GTSNPN and CDR2 SVGIG (reference sequence). The CDR3 nucleotides are TGTGCCTGGAGTGGCAGGGGAACTAATGAAAAACTGTTTTTT. This encodes CAWSGRGTNEKLFF.

This chain uses TRBV6-5 with TRBJ2-1; TRBD1 matches at 7 bases. From germline, CDR1 is MNHEY and CDR2 SVGAGI. J lost 7 bases, V lost 0 bases, and 6 bases had no gene match. The CDR3 sequence is 15 residues long. For the CDR3, the DNA is TGTGCCAGCAGTTACTCGAGACAGGGCTCTAATGAGCAGTTCTTC. This translates into CASSYSRQGSNEQFF.

This clone was counted a few times. The rearrangement links TRBV11-2 to TRBJ2-1; either TRBD1 or TRBD2 may supply D (6 bases each). This CDR3 comprises 16 residues. Trimming cost V 5 bases and J 5 bases, with 19 bases left between them. The germline V gene encodes CDR1 SGHAT and CDR2 FQNNGV. CDR3 in amino acids: CASSPFGGRGHNEQFF. CDR3 nucleotides: TGTGCCAGCAGCCCATTTGGGGGGCGCGGACACAATGAGCAGTTCTTC.

The chain couples TRBV6-6 to TRBJ2-7; 10 nucleotides match TRBD1. Germline trimming cut 2 bases from V and 6 bases from J; bases unmatched to any gene: 10. Germline V lookup: CDR1 MNHNY, CDR2 SVGAGI (reference sequence). This CDR3 spans 16 amino acids. This CDR3 reads CASSYPWTGTGAEQYF. CDR3 sequence (DNA): TGTGCCAGCAGTTACCCTTGGACCGGGACAGGGGCCGAGCAGTACTTC.